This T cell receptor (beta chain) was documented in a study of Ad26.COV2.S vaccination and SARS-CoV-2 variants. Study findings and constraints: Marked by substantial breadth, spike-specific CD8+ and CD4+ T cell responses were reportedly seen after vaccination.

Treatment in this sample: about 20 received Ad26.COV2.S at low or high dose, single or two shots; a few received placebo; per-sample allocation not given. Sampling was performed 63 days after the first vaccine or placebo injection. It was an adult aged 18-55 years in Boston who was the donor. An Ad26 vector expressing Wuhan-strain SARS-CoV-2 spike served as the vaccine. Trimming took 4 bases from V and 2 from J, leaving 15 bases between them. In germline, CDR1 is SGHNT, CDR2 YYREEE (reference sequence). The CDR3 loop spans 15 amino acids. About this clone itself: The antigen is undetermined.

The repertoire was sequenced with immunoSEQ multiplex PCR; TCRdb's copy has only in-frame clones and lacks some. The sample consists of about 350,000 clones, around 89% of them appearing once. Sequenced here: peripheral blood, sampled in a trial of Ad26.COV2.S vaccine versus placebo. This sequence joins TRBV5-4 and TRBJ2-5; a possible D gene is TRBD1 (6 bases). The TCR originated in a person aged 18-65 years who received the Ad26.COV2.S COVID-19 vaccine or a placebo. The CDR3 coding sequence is TGTGCCAGCAGCCCCAGCCGGGACACACAAGAGACCCAGTACTTC. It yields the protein CASSPSRDTQETQYF. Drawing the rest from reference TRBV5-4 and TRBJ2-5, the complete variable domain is ETGVTQSPTHLIKTRGQQVTLRCSSQSGHNTVSWYQQALGQGPQFIFQYYREEENGRGNFPPRFSGLQFPNYSSELNVNALELDDSALYLCASSPSRDTQETQYFGPGTRLLVL.